This record covers a single T cell receptor beta chain. The CDR3 covers 15 residues. CDR1 SGDLS and CDR2 YYNGEE come from the germline V gene. V dropped 3 bases and J dropped 3 bases, with 16 bases sitting between them. The source of the sample is a study of shared clonotypes between healthy human individuals. The method was immunoSEQ multiplex PCR; TCRdb's version includes in-frame clones alone and lacks a portion of them. Among about 2.4 million clones listed, around 90% were seen once. V and J are TRBV9 and TRBJ2-7, with D possibly matching TRBD1 (6 bases). Sequenced material: naive CD4+ T cells sorted from blood. As to subset: CD45RA+ positively selected. This receptor was identified in a man younger than 30 in good health. The CDR3: CASSANEDSSYEQYF. In DNA, the CDR3 is TGTGCCAGCAGCGCCAATGAGGACAGCAGCTACGAGCAGTACTTC.